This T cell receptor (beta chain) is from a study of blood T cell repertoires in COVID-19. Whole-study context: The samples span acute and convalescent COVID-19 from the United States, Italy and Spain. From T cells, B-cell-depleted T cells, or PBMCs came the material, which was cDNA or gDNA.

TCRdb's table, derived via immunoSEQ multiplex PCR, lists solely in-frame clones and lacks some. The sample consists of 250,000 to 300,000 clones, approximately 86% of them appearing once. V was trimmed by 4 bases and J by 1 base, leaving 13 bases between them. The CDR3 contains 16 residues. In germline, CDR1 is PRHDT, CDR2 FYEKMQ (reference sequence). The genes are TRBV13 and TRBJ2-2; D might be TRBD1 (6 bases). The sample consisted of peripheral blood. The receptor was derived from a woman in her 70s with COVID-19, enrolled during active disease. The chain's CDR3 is CASSSMGAGNTGELFF. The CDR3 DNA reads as TGTGCCAGCAGCTCGATGGGGGCAGGGAACACCGGGGAGCTGTTTTTT. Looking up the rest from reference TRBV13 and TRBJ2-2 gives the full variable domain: AAGVIQSPRHLIKEKRETATLKCYPIPRHDTVYWYQQGPGQDPQFLISFYEKMQSDKGSIPDRFSAQQFSDYHSELNMSSLELGDSALYFCASSSMGAGNTGELFFGEGSRLTVL.